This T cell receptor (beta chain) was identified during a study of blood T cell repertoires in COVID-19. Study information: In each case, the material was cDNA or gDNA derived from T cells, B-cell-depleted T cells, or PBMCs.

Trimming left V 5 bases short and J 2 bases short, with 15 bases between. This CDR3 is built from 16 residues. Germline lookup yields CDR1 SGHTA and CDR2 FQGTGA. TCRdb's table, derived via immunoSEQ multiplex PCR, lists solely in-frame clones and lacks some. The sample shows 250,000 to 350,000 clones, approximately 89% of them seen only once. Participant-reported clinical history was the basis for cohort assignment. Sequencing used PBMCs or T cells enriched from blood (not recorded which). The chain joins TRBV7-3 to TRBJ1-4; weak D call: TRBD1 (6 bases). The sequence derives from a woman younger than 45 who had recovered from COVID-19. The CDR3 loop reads CASSLNARGTNEKLFF. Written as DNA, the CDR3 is TGTGCCAGCAGCCTGAACGCAAGGGGGACTAATGAAAAACTGTTTTTT.